Below, 21 T cell receptor beta chains from the same sample are listed, as sequenced in a study of blood T cell repertoires in COVID-19. Some clones are missing from TCRdb's copy, which holds only in-frame ones; the method was immunoSEQ multiplex PCR. The table records 90,000 or so clones, roughly 72% of them present only once. Source material: peripheral blood. These receptor sequences come from a woman aged 60-75 years in a cohort sampled during active or convalescent COVID-19.

This clone was seen many times. This chain joins TRBV5-1 and TRBJ1-2, with a tentative D call TRBD1 (6 bases). This CDR3 contains 14 residues. Germline loops: CDR1 SGHRS, CDR2 YFSETQ. V shed 0 bases and J shed 3 bases, with 9 bases lying between them. CDR3 protein: CASSLADSHYGYTF. The CDR3 DNA is TGCGCCAGCAGCTTGGCGGACAGTCACTATGGCTACACCTTC.

This clone was found many times. The rearrangement joins TRBV28 to TRBJ2-5; D unresolved. CDR3 length: 14 amino acids. Germline CDR1 MDHEN, CDR2 SYDVKM. Trimming left V 6 bases short and J 1 base short, with 12 bases between. The CDR3 nucleotides read TGTGCCAGCAGACCGCCAGTCAGCCAAGAGACCCAGTACTTC. It codes for CASRPPVSQETQYF.

The V gene is TRBV5-8, the J gene TRBJ2-5, with D perhaps matching TRBD1 (5 bases). With 6 bases removed from V and 3 bases from J, the gap between germline ends came to 12 bases. CDR1 is SGHTS, CDR2 YDEGEE, per germline. The CDR3 is made up of 13 amino acids. The CDR3 DNA is TGTGCCAGCATCAGACAGCCGAAAGAGACCCAGTACTTC. Translation: CASIRQPKETQYF.

CDR3 amino acids: CASSLRDALADTQYF. The CDR3 DNA follows: TGTGCCAGCAGCCTACGGGATGCACTAGCAGATACGCAGTATTTT. V and J are TRBV9 and TRBJ2-3; a weak D match, TRBD2 (5 bases). CDR1 is SGDLS, CDR2 YYNGEE, per germline. V was pared by 4 bases and J by 4 bases, with 16 bases between. The CDR3 spans 15 residues.

Ten or more counts support this clone. The CDR3 nucleotides read TGTGCCAGCAGCCTAGAGGACAGGAGAAATTCACCCCTCCACTTT. Amino acids: CASSLEDRRNSPLHF. The chain couples TRBV7-9 to TRBJ1-6; 7 bases align to TRBD1. Germline CDR1 reads SEHNR; CDR2 reads FQNEAQ (reference sequence). V lost 5 bases, J lost 7 bases, and 8 bases stayed unmatched. The length of the CDR3 is 15 residues.

This clone was counted only a few times. The chain joins TRBV29-1 to TRBJ2-2; 8 positions agree with TRBD1. Looked up from germline, CDR1 is SQVTM and CDR2 is ANQGSEA. The CDR3 has 15 amino acids. The junction had 7 bases not matched to a gene; V was cut back by 6 bases and J by 1 base. The CDR3 DNA reads as TGCAGCGTCTATTCCGGGACAGGGAACACCGGGGAGCTGTTTTTT. This codes for CSVYSGTGNTGELFF.

This clone was picked up one time. The chain is built from TRBV4-1 and TRBJ2-6; tentatively, D is TRBD2 (5 bases). CDR3 size: 17 residues. The germline CDR1 and CDR2 sequences are MGHRA and YSYEKL. With 4 bases removed from V and 0 bases from J, the gap between germline ends came to 13 bases. The CDR3 DNA sequence: TGCGCCAGCAGCCGCCTGCCCGGAGGCTCTGGGGCCAACGTCCTGACTTTC. Translating gives CASSRLPGGSGANVLTF.

The chain recombines TRBV7-2 with TRBJ2-7; 7 bases align to TRBD1. The CDR3 consists of 15 residues. J gave up 2 bases and V 8 bases, and 12 bases lay outside the gene matches. Germline CDR1 reads SGHTA; CDR2 reads FQGNSA. The CDR3 nucleotides read TGTGCCAGCCAGAGGGCCGACAGGGCTACCTACGAGCAGTACTTC. Its protein product is CASQRADRATYEQYF.

This clone came up once. The V and J genes are TRBV5-6 and TRBJ2-3; a possible D gene is TRBD2 (6 bases). V lost 2 bases, J lost 2 bases, and 12 bases lay in between. The germline gives CDR1 SGHDT, CDR2 YYEEEE. This CDR3 is 15 amino acids long. CDR3 sequence reads: CASSFLARFTDTQYF. The DNA for the CDR3 is TGTGCCAGCAGCTTCCTAGCGCGCTTCACAGATACGCAGTATTTT.

This chain connects TRBV7-9 to TRBJ2-7, with TRBD1 matching over 7 bases. Germline CDR1 and CDR2: SEHNR and FQNEAQ (reference sequence). This CDR3 is 14 amino acids long. V lost 4 bases and J lost 1; bases outside the gene matches: 4. The CDR3 loop reads CASSSGTASYEQYF. Here the CDR3 DNA reads TGTGCCAGCAGCTCCGGGACAGCTTCCTACGAGCAGTACTTC.

J is TRBJ2-7 and V is TRBV20-1; TRBD1 matches 8 bases. V dropped 4 bases and J dropped 0; count of bases not matched to a gene: 5. This CDR3 spans 14 amino acids. Germline CDR1 DFQATT, CDR2 SNEGSKA (reference sequence). The CDR3 DNA sequence: TGCAGTGCTACTGACAGGGGTCCCTCCTACGAGCAGTACTTC. This gives the protein CSATDRGPSYEQYF.

V gene TRBV7-8 combines with J gene TRBJ1-2; a possible D gene is TRBD1 (5 bases). The CDR3 has 14 amino acids. Between the trimmed V and J ends, which lost 2 bases and 8 bases, there was a span of 15 bases. Germline lookup yields CDR1 SGHVS and CDR2 FQNEAQ. Here the CDR3 DNA reads TGTGCCAGCAGCTTAATAGCAGGGCGCGAGGGCTACACCTTC. Translated, it gives CASSLIAGREGYTF.

The table lists this clone with a few counts. The chain couples TRBV6-5 to TRBJ1-4; D gene ambiguous. This CDR3 is 14 amino acids long. The V gene's germline CDR1 is MNHEY and CDR2 SVGAGI. Trimming removed 1 base at V and 12 bases at J, with 15 bases between. CDR3 nucleotides: TGTGCCAGCAGTTACTTGGGAGCTAATGAGGAACTGTTTTTT. Translation gives CASSYLGANEELFF.

The chain couples TRBV7-2 to TRBJ2-7; D is possibly TRBD1 (5 bases). Germline-derived CDR1 and CDR2 are SGHTA and FQGNSA. The CDR3 length is 13 residues. Trimming removed 1 base from V and 12 bases from J, with 16 bases in between. CDR3 coding DNA: TGTGCCAGCAGCTTAGGAGCCGTGGACAAACGGTACTTC. This translates into CASSLGAVDKRYF. Together with reference TRBV7-2 and TRBJ2-7, the CDR3 gives the full variable domain: GAGVSQSPSNKVTEKGKDVELRCDPISGHTALYWYRQSLGQGLEFLIYFQGNSAPDKSGLPSDRFSAERTGGSVSTLTIQRTQQEDSAVYLCASSLGAVDKRYFGPGTRLTVT.

The chain links TRBV2 to TRBJ1-2; D uncertain. V shed 2 bases and J shed 2 bases, with 6 bases lying between them. The CDR3 covers 13 residues. Germline CDR1 reads SNHLY; CDR2 reads FYNNEI. CDR3 loop: CASSERGNYGYTF. CDR3 DNA: TGTGCCAGCAGTGAACGGGGAAACTATGGCTACACCTTC.

The chain is built from TRBV24-1 and TRBJ1-1; the match to TRBD1 covers 7 bases. Germline V gives CDR1 KGHDR, CDR2 SFDVKD. There are 16 residues in the CDR3. V shed 0 bases and J 3 bases; nucleotides not matched to a gene: 6. In DNA, the CDR3 is TGTGCCACCAGTGATTTGATAGGGGGCGAGCACACTGAAGCTTTCTTT. Amino acids: CATSDLIGGEHTEAFF.

This chain joins TRBV2 and TRBJ2-3, with TRBD2 identical over 9 bases. This CDR3 comprises 15 residues. Germline CDR1 and CDR2: SNHLY and FYNNEI. V shed 3 bases, J shed 2 bases, and the junction held 3 bases outside the gene matches. In nucleotides, the CDR3 is TGTGCCAGCAGTGATTTAGCGGGGGACACAGATACGCAGTATTTT. It translates to CASSDLAGDTDTQYF.

The chain joins TRBV30 to TRBJ2-7; D is perhaps TRBD1 (6 bases). CDR3 length equals 13 residues. Germline CDR1 reads GTSNPN; CDR2 reads SVGIG (reference sequence). V dropped 3 bases and J dropped 3 bases, with 12 bases sitting between them. The CDR3 reads CAWRETGGYEQYF. CDR3 coding DNA: TGTGCCTGGAGGGAGACAGGAGGCTACGAGCAGTACTTC.

The chain couples TRBV27 to TRBJ1-4; 7 positions match TRBD1. Germline trimming cut 0 bases from V and 8 bases from J; bases unmatched to any gene: 6. The CDR3 runs to 15 residues. Germline V gene lookup returns CDR1 MNHEY and CDR2 SMNVEV (reference sequence). This CDR3 reads CASSLSDRTREKLFF. DNA for the CDR3: TGTGCCAGCAGTTTATCGGACAGGACTCGCGAAAAACTGTTTTTT. The whole variable domain, filled in from reference TRBV27 and TRBJ1-4, reads EAQVTQNPRYLITVTGKKLTVTCSQNMNHEYMSWYRQDPGLGLRQIYYSMNVEVTDKGDVPEGYKVSRKEKRNFPLILESPSPNQTSLYFCASSLSDRTREKLFFGSGTQLSVL.

The chain employs TRBV7-2 and TRBJ2-5; 10 nucleotides align to TRBD2. This CDR3 comprises 18 residues. Germline V CDR1 and CDR2: SGHTA, FQGNSA. V trimming: 2 bases; J trimming: 1 base; junction bases outside the gene matches: 10. The CDR3 is CASSLRSGGGILQETQYF. DNA of the CDR3: TGTGCCAGCAGCTTAAGAAGCGGGGGGGGTATTCTCCAAGAGACCCAGTACTTC. Using reference TRBV7-2 and TRBJ2-5 for the parts outside the CDR3, the full variable domain is GAGVSQSPSNKVTEKGKDVELRCDPISGHTALYWYRQSLGQGLEFLIYFQGNSAPDKSGLPSDRFSAERTGGSVSTLTIQRTQQEDSAVYLCASSLRSGGGILQETQYFGPGTRLLVL.

The chain employs TRBV14 and TRBJ1-3, with 8 bases lining up with TRBD1. There are 14 residues in the CDR3. Germline-derived CDR1 and CDR2 are SGHDN and FVKESK. The V and J ends lost 3 bases and 6 bases, in that order; junction bases with no gene match: 4. CDR3 in DNA: TGTGCCAGCAGCCATACAGGGGGGACAAACACCATATATTTT. It specifies CASSHTGGTNTIYF.